The 18 T cell receptor beta chains in this list originate from one sample, sequenced in a study of blood T cell repertoires in COVID-19. Data came from immunoSEQ multiplex PCR; TCRdb stores just in-frame clones and leaves some out. The table lists over 200,000 clones, 75% to 90% of them singletons, with approximately 5% in the top ten. Source material: peripheral blood. The receptors come from a human donor in a cohort sampled during active COVID-19.

This chain uses TRBV7-2 with TRBJ1-5, with D perhaps TRBD1 (6 bases). Germline V gives CDR1 SGHTA, CDR2 FQGNSA. With 4 bases removed from V and 0 bases from J, the gap between germline ends came to 13 bases. The CDR3 runs 16 residues. CDR3 region: CASSSPGHNSNQPQHF. The CDR3 DNA follows: TGTGCCAGCAGCTCTCCGGGACATAATAGCAATCAGCCCCAGCATTTT.

V is TRBV7-9 and J is TRBJ1-1; tentatively, D is TRBD1 (6 bases). The germline V gene has CDR1 SEHNR and CDR2 FQNEAQ (reference sequence). V shed 3 bases and J shed 1 base, with 9 bases lying between them. The CDR3 loop spans 14 amino acids. The CDR3 DNA reads as TGTGCCAGCAGCTTCCAGGGGTGGAACACTGAAGCTTTCTTT. Encoded protein: CASSFQGWNTEAFF.

This clone was seen a handful of times. V gene TRBV9 combines with J gene TRBJ2-5; 13 bases match TRBD2. CDR1 is SGDLS and CDR2 is YYNGEE in the germline V gene. The CDR3 loop spans 15 amino acids. The junction had 4 bases not matched to a gene; V was cut back by 4 bases and J by 4 bases. This CDR3 reads CASSRGLAGVETQYF. In DNA, the CDR3 is TGTGCCAGCAGCCGAGGACTAGCGGGAGTAGAGACCCAGTACTTC.

The genes are TRBV29-1 and TRBJ2-7; 13 positions agree with TRBD2. Germline lookup yields CDR1 SQVTM and CDR2 ANQGSEA. The CDR3 consists of 16 residues. V was pared by 5 bases and J by 6 bases, with 13 bases of the junction left unmatched. This chain's CDR3 is CSVRLAGGPQVTEQYF. CDR3 nucleotide sequence: TGCAGCGTTAGACTAGCGGGAGGCCCCCAAGTAACCGAGCAGTACTTC.

This rearrangement joins TRBV30 to TRBJ2-7; TRBD2 matches at 7 bases. The germline gives CDR1 GTSNPN, CDR2 SVGIG (reference sequence). With 2 bases clipped from V and 4 bases from J, the junction kept 14 bases outside the gene matches. The CDR3 is made up of 16 amino acids. CDR3: CAWSKVAGAWTYEQYF. CDR3 sequence (DNA): TGTGCCTGGAGTAAAGTAGCGGGCGCTTGGACTTACGAGCAGTACTTC. Filled out from reference TRBV30 and TRBJ2-7, the complete variable domain reads SQTIHQWPATLVQPVGSPLSLECTVEGTSNPNLYWYRQAAGRGLQLLFYSVGIGQISSEVPQNLSASRPQDRQFILSSKKLLLSDSGFYLCAWSKVAGAWTYEQYFGPGTRLTVT.

V usage is TRBV5-8 and J usage is TRBJ2-7, with TRBD1 matching over 9 bases. The germline V gene encodes CDR1 SGHTS and CDR2 YDEGEE. J was trimmed by 2 bases and V by 4 bases; bases with no gene match: 1. The CDR3 sequence is 13 residues long. The CDR3 sequence: CASSRQGAYEQYF. DNA for the CDR3: TGTGCCAGCAGCCGACAGGGGGCCTACGAGCAGTACTTC.

The V call is TRBV18, the J call TRBJ2-5; 8 bases match TRBD1. The germline V gene has CDR1 KGHSH and CDR2 LQKENI. The V gene end was trimmed by 4 bases and the J gene end by 2 bases; junction bases not matched to a gene: 9. The CDR3 runs 16 residues. CDR3: CASSHGTGSLQETQYF. CDR3 bases: TGTGCCAGCTCACACGGGACAGGAAGCCTTCAAGAGACCCAGTACTTC.

This sequence joins TRBV7-3 and TRBJ1-1; D call uncertain. The CDR3 spans 13 residues. The V gene's germline CDR1 is SGHTA and CDR2 FQGTGA. V was clipped by 1 base and J by 1 base, with 4 bases between them. CDR3 protein: CASSLNRNTEAFF. The CDR3 DNA sequence: TGTGCCAGCAGCTTAAATCGGAACACTGAAGCTTTCTTT.

The chain recombines TRBV28 with TRBJ1-3; possibly TRBD1 for D (5 bases). V dropped 5 bases and J dropped 0 bases, with 11 bases sitting between them. The CDR3 is 15 residues long. CDR1 and CDR2 (germline): MDHEN, SYDVKM. The CDR3 DNA follows: TGTGCCAGCAGTGTGACAGCCCTCTCTGGAAACACCATATATTTT. Translating it yields CASSVTALSGNTIYF.

The chain links TRBV10-3 to TRBJ2-5, with a tentative D call TRBD2 (5 bases). Germline V gives CDR1 ENHRY, CDR2 SYGVKD. The CDR3 runs to 14 residues. With 0 bases removed from V and 2 bases from J, the gap between germline ends came to 7 bases. CDR3 loop: CAISESGGQETQYF. DNA of the CDR3: TGTGCCATCAGTGAGTCCGGAGGTCAAGAGACCCAGTACTTC.

In this sample, this clone turned up a few times. The chain links TRBV30 to TRBJ1-2, with D unresolved. The CDR3 is made up of 14 amino acids. V was shortened by 1 base and J by 7 bases, with 16 bases between the two germline ends. The germline V gene encodes CDR1 GTSNPN and CDR2 SVGIG (reference sequence). The CDR3 bases are TGTGCCTGGAGTGGACAACGTCTGTCCTCTGGCTACACCTTC. The encoded protein is CAWSGQRLSSGYTF. The complete variable domain, with remaining parts taken from reference TRBV30 and TRBJ1-2, reads SQTIHQWPATLVQPVGSPLSLECTVEGTSNPNLYWYRQAAGRGLQLLFYSVGIGQISSEVPQNLSASRPQDRQFILSSKKLLLSDSGFYLCAWSGQRLSSGYTFGSGTRLTVV.

V and J are TRBV5-6 and TRBJ1-1; 7 bases are a match to TRBD1. CDR1 is SGHDT, CDR2 YYEEEE, per germline. Unmatched junction bases numbered 8, after V lost 5 bases and J lost 10 bases. There are 12 residues in the CDR3. The CDR3 nucleotides read TGTGCCAGCAGTCGGGACAGTCGGATAGCTTTCTTT. It yields the protein CASSRDSRIAFF.

V and J are TRBV11-2 and TRBJ2-7; no reliable D call. The CDR3 has 14 residues. Looked up from germline, CDR1 is SGHAT and CDR2 is FQNNGV. The V gene lost 1 base and the J gene lost 0 bases, with 7 bases spanning the gap. Here the CDR3 reads CASSLGSASYEQYF. The CDR3 nucleotides are TGTGCCAGCAGCTTAGGAAGCGCCTCCTACGAGCAGTACTTC.

J is TRBJ1-1 and V is TRBV19; a possible D gene is TRBD1 (5 bases). The CDR3 runs 15 residues. The germline V gene has CDR1 LNHDA and CDR2 SQIVND (reference sequence). V lost 2 bases and J lost 4, with 14 bases in between. In nucleotides, the CDR3 is TGTGCCAGTAGTATATCTTTCAGGGTGTTCACTGAAGCTTTCTTT. Translating it yields CASSISFRVFTEAFF.

This sequence joins TRBV7-2 and TRBJ2-1, with 10 bases identical to TRBD2. The ends lost 3 bases at V and 1 base at J; junction bases unmatched: 6. The germline V gene has CDR1 SGHTA and CDR2 FQGNSA. The CDR3 runs 17 residues. CDR3 sequence: CASSFLPSGSSYNEQFF. In nucleotides, the CDR3 is TGTGCCAGCAGCTTTTTGCCTAGCGGGAGTTCCTACAATGAGCAGTTCTTC.

The J gene is TRBJ1-5, the V gene TRBV28; TRBD1 might be the D (6 bases). This CDR3 contains 15 residues. Trimming shortened V by 3 bases and J by 3 bases, and 12 bases separated the two germline ends. From germline, CDR1 is MDHEN and CDR2 SYDVKM. The DNA of the CDR3 is TGTGCCAGCAGTTTCTCACAGGGATACAATCAGCCCCAGCATTTT. Amino acids: CASSFSQGYNQPQHF.

The chain's CDR3 is CATSPGQSTEFYEQYF. DNA of the CDR3: TGTGCCACCAGCCCGGGACAGAGTACAGAATTCTACGAGCAGTACTTC. This chain links TRBV15 with TRBJ2-7; 7 nucleotides align to TRBD1. The germline CDR1 and CDR2 sequences are LNHNV and YYDKDF (reference sequence). This CDR3 is 16 amino acids long. J gave up 3 bases and V 5 bases, and 13 bases lay outside the gene matches.

This clone was detected only a few times. This chain links TRBV10-3 with TRBJ2-7; the match to TRBD1 covers 9 bases. With V trimmed by 2 bases and J by 5 bases, 7 bases remained unmatched. The CDR3 runs to 15 residues. Per the germline V gene, CDR1 is ENHRY and CDR2 is SYGVKD. CDR3 loop: CAISELDRGNDEQYF. The CDR3 DNA reads as TGTGCCATCAGTGAGCTCGACAGGGGGAACGACGAGCAGTACTTC.